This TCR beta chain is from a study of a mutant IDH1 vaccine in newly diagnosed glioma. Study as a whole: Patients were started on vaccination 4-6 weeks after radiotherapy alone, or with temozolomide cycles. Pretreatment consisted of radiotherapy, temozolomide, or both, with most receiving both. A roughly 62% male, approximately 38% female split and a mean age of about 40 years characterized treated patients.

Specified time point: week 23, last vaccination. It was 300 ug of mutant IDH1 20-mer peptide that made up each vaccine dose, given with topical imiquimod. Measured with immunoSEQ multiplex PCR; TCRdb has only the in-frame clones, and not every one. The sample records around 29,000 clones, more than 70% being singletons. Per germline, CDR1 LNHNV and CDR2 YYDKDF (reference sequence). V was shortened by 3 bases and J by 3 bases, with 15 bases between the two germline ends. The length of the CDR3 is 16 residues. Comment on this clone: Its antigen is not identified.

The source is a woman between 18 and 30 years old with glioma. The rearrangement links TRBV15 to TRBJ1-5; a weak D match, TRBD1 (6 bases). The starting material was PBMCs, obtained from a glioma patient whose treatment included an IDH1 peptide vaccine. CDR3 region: CATSRGKQGNNQPQHF. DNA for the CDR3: TGTGCCACCAGCAGGGGAAAACAGGGAAACAATCAGCCCCAGCATTTT.